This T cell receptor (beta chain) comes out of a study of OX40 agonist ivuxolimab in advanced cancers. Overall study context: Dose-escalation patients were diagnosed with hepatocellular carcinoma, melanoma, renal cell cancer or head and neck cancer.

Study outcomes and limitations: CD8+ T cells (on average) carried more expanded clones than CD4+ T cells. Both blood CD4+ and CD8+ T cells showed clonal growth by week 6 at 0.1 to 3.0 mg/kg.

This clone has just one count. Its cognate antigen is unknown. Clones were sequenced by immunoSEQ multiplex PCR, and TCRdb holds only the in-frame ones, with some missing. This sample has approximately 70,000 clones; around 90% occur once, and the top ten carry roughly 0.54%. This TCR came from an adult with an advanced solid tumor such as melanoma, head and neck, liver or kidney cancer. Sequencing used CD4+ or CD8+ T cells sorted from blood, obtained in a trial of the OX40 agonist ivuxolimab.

CDR3 loop: CAGRSGRGSYEQYF. For the CDR3, the DNA is TGTGCCGGACGTAGCGGGAGGGGGTCCTACGAGCAGTACTTC. The chain recombines TRBV28 with TRBJ2-7, with TRBD2 identical over 11 bases. In germline, CDR1 is MDHEN, CDR2 SYDVKM. The CDR3 consists of 14 residues. V lost 11 bases and J lost 1; bases outside the gene matches: 7.